This T cell receptor beta chain was recovered during a study of cytomegalovirus exposure and HLA in healthy donors. There are 14 residues in the CDR3. The V end lost 6 bases, the J end lost 9 bases, and 20 bases lay between the germline ends. Germline-derived CDR1 and CDR2 are SQVTM and ANQGSEA. PCR was performed using 60 Vbeta and 13 Jbeta primers. Sequencing was performed with immunoSEQ multiplex PCR; in TCRdb, only in-frame clones are kept and a portion is missing. The sample has around 190,000 clones; about four fifths are singletons. The sample was PBMCs. The receptor was derived from a female donor in good health and CMV-seronegative. The rearrangement uses TRBV29-1 and TRBJ2-2; perhaps TRBD1 as D (5 bases). CDR3 sequence: CSVGLRYSGRELFF. As DNA, the CDR3 is TGCAGCGTGGGGCTGCGGTACTCCGGCCGGGAGCTGTTTTTT.